Shown below are 31 T cell receptor beta chains from a single sample sequenced in a study of blood T cell repertoires in COVID-19. Measured with immunoSEQ multiplex PCR; TCRdb has only the in-frame clones, and not every one. The sample shows about 220,000 clones, approximately 80% of them seen only once. Sequences were obtained from peripheral blood. These receptors were taken from a man in his thirties or forties with active or convalescent COVID-19.

This chain joins TRBV7-7 and TRBJ2-1, with D possibly TRBD2 on 5 matching bases. Looked up from germline, CDR1 is SSHAT and CDR2 is FNYEAQ (reference sequence). V lost 7 bases, J lost 6 bases, and 13 bases lay in between. This CDR3 contains 13 residues. CDR3 bases: TGTGCCAGCACCCTCCTCCGGGGCAATGAGCAGTTCTTC. It specifies CASTLLRGNEQFF.

Of note for this clone: No DNA is shown, since the ends of the CDR3 on it are uncertain; the CDR3 is the one TCRdb lists. This sequence joins TRBV6-6 and TRBJ1-6; the table's D call TRBD1 went unverified against the DNA. Germline CDR1 is MNHNY and CDR2 is SVGAGI (reference sequence). The CDR3 spans 15 residues, counting both ends. CDR3 sequence reads: CASSSSTAYNSPLHF.

This clone was detected only a few times. The V and J genes are TRBV4-3 and TRBJ2-3, with 8 bases fitting TRBD2. Germline V CDR1 and CDR2: LGHNA, YSLEER. The junction had 11 bases not matched to a gene; V was cut back by 1 base and J by 2 bases. The CDR3 extends over 18 amino acids. The CDR3 bases are TGCGCCAGCAGCCAAGCCCAAGGGGCTAGCGGGCTCACAGATACGCAGTATTTT. Translated, it gives CASSQAQGASGLTDTQYF.

The chain employs TRBV5-1 and TRBJ2-1; tentative D call: TRBD2 (7 bases). CDR1 and CDR2 (germline): SGHRS, YFSETQ. Trimming stripped 4 bases from V and 9 bases from J, with 20 bases between. This CDR3 spans 15 amino acids. The CDR3 loop reads CASSGGDATSREQFF. DNA for the CDR3: TGCGCCAGCAGCGGGGGCGACGCGACTAGCCGTGAGCAGTTCTTC.

The chain carries TRBV5-1 and TRBJ2-4; 11 nucleotides line up with TRBD1. CDR3 length: 14 residues. J was trimmed by 9 bases and V by 4 bases; bases with no gene match: 6. CDR1 SGHRS and CDR2 YFSETQ come from the germline V gene. The CDR3 region has the DNA TGCGCCAGCAGCCAAGGGACAGGGGGTGGCATTCAGTACTTC. This sequence encodes CASSQGTGGGIQYF. The full variable domain, in which reference TRBV5-1 and TRBJ2-4 provide the parts outside the CDR3, is KAGVTQTPRYLIKTRGQQVTLSCSPISGHRSVSWYQQTPGQGLQFLFEYFSETQRNKGNFPGRFSGRQFSNSRSEMNVSTLELGDSALYLCASSQGTGGGIQYFGAGTRLSVL.

The J gene is TRBJ2-7, the V gene TRBV9, with 8 positions matching TRBD2. V was pared by 1 base and J by 0 bases, with 3 bases of the junction left unmatched. The CDR3 is 15 residues long. Germline V gene sequence: CDR1 SGDLS, CDR2 YYNGEE. CDR3 coding DNA: TGTGCCAGCAGCGTAACCGGGAGGGACTCCTACGAGCAGTACTTC. This gives the protein CASSVTGRDSYEQYF.

This sequence joins TRBV6-6 and TRBJ2-2, with 7 nucleotides matching TRBD1. Losses at the gene ends were 1 base for V and 4 bases for J; bases not matched to a gene: 0. There are 14 residues in the CDR3. Germline CDR1 MNHNY, CDR2 SVGAGI (reference sequence). The DNA of the CDR3 is TGTGCCAGCAGTTACTGGACAGGCACCGGGGAGCTGTTTTTT. This gives the protein CASSYWTGTGELFF.

The rearrangement uses TRBV28 and TRBJ2-4; 13 bases agree with TRBD2. CDR1 MDHEN and CDR2 SYDVKM come from the germline V gene. CDR3 size: 17 residues. The trim removed 10 bases at V and 2 bases at J, leaving 11 bases unmatched. As DNA, the CDR3 is TGTGCCACCCTACTAGCGGGGGGGCCACTATCCAAAAACATTCAGTACTTC. Amino acid sequence: CATLLAGGPLSKNIQYF.

This rearrangement joins TRBV7-9 to TRBJ2-1; 8 positions agree with TRBD2. V lost 7 bases, J lost 1 base, and 21 bases stayed unmatched. The CDR3 loop spans 20 amino acids. CDR1 and CDR2 from the germline V gene are SEHNR and FQNEAQ (reference sequence). CDR3 protein: CASTLPRVAGSPGSYNEQFF. The CDR3 DNA is TGTGCCAGCACACTACCCCGGGTAGCGGGGTCCCCGGGATCCTACAATGAGCAGTTCTTC.

This rearrangement joins TRBV19 to TRBJ2-7; D is uncertain. This CDR3 contains 15 residues. Germline CDR1 is LNHDA and CDR2 is SQIVND (reference sequence). V dropped 3 bases and J dropped 1 base, with 13 bases sitting between them. The CDR3 coding sequence is TGTGCCAGTAGTATGGCGGCTGAGGAGTCCTACGAGCAGTACTTC. Amino acids: CASSMAAEESYEQYF.

The rearrangement joins TRBV18 to TRBJ1-6; 7 bases map to TRBD1. The CDR3 loop spans 14 amino acids. V shed 5 bases, J shed 6 bases, and the junction held 4 bases outside the gene matches. Germline CDR1 KGHSH, CDR2 LQKENI. The chain's CDR3 is CASSERQGNSPLHF. As DNA, the CDR3 is TGTGCCAGCTCAGAGAGACAGGGTAATTCACCCCTCCACTTT.

The chain recombines TRBV27 with TRBJ1-6; 10 nucleotides agree with TRBD1. Germline V gene lookup returns CDR1 MNHEY and CDR2 SMNVEV (reference sequence). Trimming removed 3 bases from V and 7 bases from J; junction bases left unmatched: 0. The CDR3 contains 14 residues. CDR3 sequence reads: CASSLGQGNSPLHF. The CDR3 DNA reads TGTGCCAGCAGTTTGGGACAGGGGAATTCACCCCTCCACTTT.

This clone was seen a few times. V gene TRBV20-1 combines with J gene TRBJ2-7, with D possibly being TRBD1 (5 bases). CDR1 and CDR2 from the germline V gene are DFQATT and SNEGSKA (reference sequence). V was cut by 3 bases and J by 3 bases, with 15 bases left in between. The CDR3 has 14 residues. CDR3 sequence reads: CSASKAGQGYEQYF. CDR3 nucleotides: TGCAGTGCTAGTAAGGCAGGGCAGGGCTACGAGCAGTACTTC.

V usage is TRBV7-8 and J usage is TRBJ1-6; 8 bases are a match to TRBD1. CDR1 is SGHVS, CDR2 FQNEAQ, per germline. The CDR3 contains 17 residues. With V trimmed by 1 base and J by 10 bases, 12 bases remained unmatched. CDR3: CASSLVTAGQGVSPLHF. The CDR3 bases are TGTGCCAGCAGCTTAGTCACGGCAGGACAGGGAGTCTCACCCCTCCACTTT.

This clone appeared a single time. The chain carries TRBV3-1 (or the pseudogene TRBV3-2) and TRBJ2-7; D might be TRBD1 (6 bases). V was clipped by 8 bases and J by 3 bases, with 17 bases between them. This CDR3 comprises 14 residues. CDR1 is LGHDT and CDR2 is YNNKEL in the germline V gene (reference sequence). The DNA of the CDR3 is TGTGCCAGCCCGGACTCGGACAGCTTCTACGAGCAGTACTTC. Its translation: CASPDSDSFYEQYF.

The chain joins TRBV7-9 to TRBJ2-3, with D unresolved. CDR3 size: 15 residues. Trimming stripped 5 bases from V and 0 bases from J, with 12 bases between. Per the germline V gene, CDR1 is SEHNR and CDR2 is FQNEAQ (reference sequence). CDR3 residues: CASSPMALSTDTQYF. CDR3 coding DNA: TGTGCCAGCAGCCCCATGGCCCTCAGCACAGATACGCAGTATTTT.

This clone was recorded a few times. The CDR3 nucleotides read TGTGCCAGTAGTATAGATGCTGGTAGCGGAACCACCGGGGAGCTGTTTTTT. Its translation is CASSIDAGSGTTGELFF. The V gene is TRBV19, the J gene TRBJ2-2; tentative D call: TRBD2 (6 bases). V was clipped by 0 bases and J by 4 bases, with 15 bases between them. The CDR3 is 17 residues long. Germline V gene data show CDR1 as LNHDA and CDR2 as SQIVND (reference sequence).

J is TRBJ1-2 and V is TRBV27, with D possibly being TRBD1 (6 bases). Germline values: CDR1 MNHEY, CDR2 SMNVEV (reference sequence). The V end lost 2 bases, the J end lost 7 bases, and 14 bases lay between the germline ends. This CDR3 has 14 residues. The CDR3 loop is CASSLGVLGAGYTF. DNA for the CDR3: TGTGCCAGCAGTTTAGGGGTGTTGGGGGCTGGCTACACCTTC.

V is TRBV7-2 and J is TRBJ2-3, with 9 bases identical to TRBD2. The V gene end was trimmed by 1 base and the J gene end by 0 bases; junction bases not matched to a gene: 8. Per the germline V gene, CDR1 is SGHTA and CDR2 is FQGNSA. This CDR3 has 18 residues. DNA for the CDR3: TGTGCCAGCAGCTTAGTCCCCCGGCTAGCGGGGAGCACAGATACGCAGTATTTT. Its protein is CASSLVPRLAGSTDTQYF.

The V call is TRBV7-8, the J call TRBJ2-1, with TRBD1 matching over 8 bases. The CDR3 has 17 residues. V shed 1 base and J 6 bases; nucleotides not matched to a gene: 11. CDR1 and CDR2 (germline): SGHVS, FQNEAQ. The CDR3 sequence: CASSLDLDRGSGNEQFF. Here the CDR3 DNA reads TGTGCCAGCAGCTTAGATTTAGACAGGGGATCGGGCAATGAGCAGTTCTTC.

V gene TRBV4-1 combines with J gene TRBJ2-3; D is possibly TRBD2 (5 bases). The ends were cut back, 3 bases at V and 5 bases at J, with 9 bases in the middle. Germline lookup yields CDR1 MGHRA and CDR2 YSYEKL. This CDR3 is built from 13 residues. CDR3 protein: CASSQTLGDTQYF. CDR3 sequence (DNA): TGCGCCAGCAGCCAGACACTAGGAGATACGCAGTATTTT.

The rearrangement uses TRBV5-8 and TRBJ1-6; TRBD1 aligns across 10 bases. With V trimmed by 2 bases and J by 13 bases, 9 bases remained unmatched. The length of the CDR3 is 15 residues. The germline CDR1 and CDR2 sequences are SGHTS and YDEGEE. The CDR3 coding sequence is TGTGCCAGCAGCTTTAGGGACAGGGGCCTTTTTCCCCTCCACTTT. Translated: CASSFRDRGLFPLHF. The full variable domain, rest sourced from reference TRBV5-8 and TRBJ1-6, is EAGVTQSPTHLIKTRGQQATLRCSPISGHTSVYWYQQALGLGLQFLLWYDEGEERNRGNFPPRFSGRQFPNYSSELNVNALELEDSALYLCASSFRDRGLFPLHFGNGTRLTVT.

The gene calls are TRBV19 and TRBJ2-7; TRBD1 aligns across 7 bases. Germline CDR1 LNHDA, CDR2 SQIVND (reference sequence). The junction had 7 bases not matched to a gene; V was cut back by 10 bases and J by 4 bases. This CDR3 has 12 amino acids. The CDR3 DNA follows: TGTGCCAATGGGGACAGATCTTACGAGCAGTACTTC. Translation gives CANGDRSYEQYF. Full variable domain (rest looked up from reference TRBV19 and TRBJ2-7): DGGITQSPKYLFRKEGQNVTLSCEQNLNHDAMYWYRQDPGQGLRLIYYSQIVNDFQKGDIAEGYSVSREKKESFPLTVTSAQKNPTAFYLCANGDRSYEQYFGPGTRLTVT.

The chain uses TRBV6-5 and TRBJ1-1; 7 nucleotides match TRBD1. After removal of 10 bases from V and 0 bases from J, the junction contained 11 bases not matched to a gene. The CDR3 is made up of 15 amino acids. Germline lookup yields CDR1 MNHEY and CDR2 SVGAGI. The CDR3 nucleotides read TGTGCCACCTCCGGCTCCAGGGGGGTGAACACTGAAGCTTTCTTT. Protein: CATSGSRGVNTEAFF.

The rearrangement uses TRBV14 and TRBJ2-2; D gene uncertain. V lost 2 bases and J lost 1, with 11 bases in between. Germline CDR1 is SGHDN and CDR2 is FVKESK. The CDR3 totals 16 residues. The CDR3 spells CASSQFGGKNTGELFF. In DNA, the CDR3 is TGTGCCAGCAGCCAATTCGGCGGAAAGAACACCGGGGAGCTGTTTTTT.

The CDR3 loop reads CASSRTSGLTYEQYF. As DNA, the CDR3 is TGTGCCAGCAGCCGGACTAGCGGGTTAACCTACGAGCAGTACTTC. The chain couples TRBV7-2 to TRBJ2-7; TRBD2 matches 11 bases. This CDR3 region has 15 residues. Trimming removed 5 bases from V and 2 bases from J; junction bases left unmatched: 5. Germline assignment: CDR1 SGHTA and CDR2 FQGNSA.

The chain combines TRBV5-1 with TRBJ1-1; D is unresolved. With 4 bases removed from V and 3 bases from J, the gap between germline ends came to 10 bases. CDR1 and CDR2 from the germline V gene are SGHRS and YFSETQ. The CDR3 sequence is 13 residues long. The CDR3 DNA follows: TGCGCCAGCAGCCCTGAGTCGTACACTGAAGCTTTCTTT. It specifies CASSPESYTEAFF.

This rearrangement joins TRBV12-5 to TRBJ2-3; D is uncertain. The V gene's germline CDR1 is LGHNT and CDR2 FRNRAP. The CDR3 contains 13 residues. The V and J ends lost 2 bases and 0 bases respectively, with 3 bases between them. The CDR3 protein is CASGLYSTDTQYF. CDR3 DNA sequence: TGTGCTAGTGGTTTGTATAGCACAGATACGCAGTATTTT. The full variable domain, with the rest looked up from reference TRBV12-5 and TRBJ2-3, is DARVTQTPRHKVTEMGQEVTMRCQPILGHNTVFWYRQTMMQGLELLAYFRNRAPLDDSGMPKDRFSAEMPDATLATLKIQPSEPRDSAVYFCASGLYSTDTQYFGPGTRLTVL.

The V and J genes are TRBV3-1 (or the pseudogene TRBV3-2) and TRBJ2-5; possibly TRBD2 for D (5 bases). The CDR3 is 17 amino acids. Deletions cut 2 bases from V and 4 bases from J, with 20 bases between. Germline CDR1 is LGHDT and CDR2 is YNNKEL (reference sequence). The CDR3 bases are TGTGCCAGCAGCCAATTCGCGAGCGGCCCCGAGGGAGAGACCCAGTACTTC. It specifies CASSQFASGPEGETQYF.

The chain carries TRBV2 and TRBJ2-6; D gene ambiguous. Germline V gives CDR1 SNHLY, CDR2 FYNNEI. The CDR3 covers 17 residues. The V end lost 6 bases, the J end lost 0 bases, and 15 bases lay between the germline ends. The CDR3 sequence: CASSSGSRNSGANVLTF. CDR3 coding DNA: TGTGCCAGCAGCTCCGGGTCTCGGAACTCTGGGGCCAACGTCCTGACTTTC.

The genes are TRBV27 and TRBJ2-7, with 10 bases that match TRBD2. CDR3 length: 14 residues. Germline V lookup: CDR1 MNHEY, CDR2 SMNVEV (reference sequence). The V segment lost 5 bases and the J segment 4 bases; nucleotides outside the gene matches: 5. The CDR3: CASSLGTSEYEQYF. In DNA form, the CDR3 reads TGTGCCAGCAGTCTCGGGACTAGCGAATACGAGCAGTACTTC.